A selection of T cell receptor beta chains follows, all from one sample in a study of OX40 agonist ivuxolimab in advanced cancers. Sequencing was performed with immunoSEQ multiplex PCR; in TCRdb, only in-frame clones are kept and a portion is missing. Among around 79,000 clones listed, 91% were seen once. The source was CD4+ or CD8+ T cells sorted from blood, collected in a trial of the OX40 agonist ivuxolimab. All receptors come from an adult with an advanced solid tumor such as melanoma, head and neck, liver or kidney cancer. The CDR3 runs from the conserved cysteine through the conserved F or W. The D gene is left open where the match is weak. Clone size is shown for a subset of rows, as once, few, many or a class of expanded clone.

J,V,D,size,CDR3,DNA
TRBJ1-1,TRBV6-5,TRBD1,NA,CASNDRVNTEAFF,TGTGCCAGCAACGACAGGGTGAACACTGAAGCTTTCTTT
TRBJ1-4,TRBV28,NA,NA,CASTQGGIARGEKLFF,TGTGCCAGCACCCAGGGAGGGATCGCGCGTGGTGAAAAACTGTTTTTT
TRBJ1-2,TRBV28,NA,NA,CASSLAAGPGGYTF,TGTGCCAGCAGTTTAGCGGCAGGCCCCGGTGGCTACACCTTC
TRBJ1-2,TRBV20-1,NA,NA,CSAIPGLGYTF,TGCAGTGCTATCCCTGGGCTCGGCTACACCTTC
TRBJ1-2,TRBV5-8,NA,NA,CASRQGFGGYTF,TGTGCCAGCAGACAGGGATTCGGGGGCTACACCTTC
TRBJ2-5,TRBV30,TRBD2,NA,CAWSGAGAGETQYF,TGTGCCTGGAGTGGGGCGGGAGCGGGTGAGACCCAGTACTTC
TRBJ1-5,TRBV28,NA,NA,CASSSGVQPQHF,TGTGCCAGCAGTTCTGGGGTTCAGCCCCAGCATTTT
TRBJ2-7,TRBV4-2,TRBD2,NA,CASSQEDSGSGEQYF,TGTGCCAGCAGCCAAGAGGATAGCGGGAGCGGCGAGCAGTACTTC
TRBJ2-7,TRBV11-1,NA,NA,CASSLGSGSSYEQYF,TGTGCCAGCAGCTTAGGATCCGGAAGCTCCTACGAGCAGTACTTC
TRBJ2-2,TRBV11-2,TRBD2,once,CASSWGAGGAGELFF,TGTGCCAGCAGCTGGGGGGCGGGGGGCGCCGGGGAGCTGTTTTTT
TRBJ2-1,TRBV28,NA,NA,CASKVAVEQFF,TGTGCCAGCAAAGTAGCGGTTGAGCAGTTCTTC
TRBJ2-7,TRBV30,NA,NA,CAWSVGDGTYEQYF,TGTGCCTGGAGTGTAGGGGACGGGACCTACGAGCAGTACTTC
TRBJ2-5,TRBV30,NA,NA,CAWNTGAETQYF,TGTGCCTGGAACACCGGAGCGGAGACCCAGTACTTC
TRBJ1-1,TRBV11-2,TRBD1,NA,CASSLGGFTEAFF,TGTGCCAGCAGCCTAGGGGGCTTTACTGAAGCTTTCTTT
TRBJ1-3,TRBV7-2,TRBD1,NA,CASSPGTGGLGNTIYF,TGTGCCAGCAGCCCCGGGACAGGGGGCTTGGGGAACACCATATATTTT
TRBJ1-1,TRBV28,TRBD1,NA,CASSADRPGAFF,TGTGCCAGCAGTGCGGACAGGCCGGGGGCTTTCTTT
TRBJ2-2,TRBV11-2,NA,NA,CASSPGLNTGELFF,TGTGCCAGCAGCCCCGGCCTCAACACCGGGGAGCTGTTTTTT